The source of this TCR beta chain is a study of control samples from healthy donors and cancer patients. Clones were read by immunoSEQ multiplex PCR, and TCRdb kept only the in-frame ones, dropping some. The sample records more than 15,000 clones, 88% being singletons. The CDR3 totals 15 residues. The germline gives CDR1 KGHSH, CDR2 LQKENI. V shed 4 bases and J 4 bases; nucleotides not matched to a gene: 7. Sequenced: PBMCs. The receptor was derived from a woman aged 55-69 years with head and neck cancer. The V and J genes are TRBV18 and TRBJ2-7; the match to TRBD1 covers 10 bases. The chain's CDR3 is CASSQGTGERYEQYF. In DNA, the CDR3 is TGTGCCAGCTCACAGGGGACAGGGGAGAGGTACGAGCAGTACTTC.